This is a list of T cell receptor beta chains from one sample in a study of T cell repertoires in aging, cancer and after chemotherapy. TCRdb reprocessed the multiplex PCR reads via MiXCR and lists one record per CDR3 protein. The sample has under 5,000 distinct CDR3 sequences; more than 25% are singletons. The material sequenced was blood. The receptors come from a human donor with a solid tumor. CDR3s include the opening cysteine and the closing phenylalanine or tryptophan. The D gene is left open where the match is weak. Clone size, where shown, is once, few, many, or a class for clones that have expanded.

d_gene	v_gene	j_gene	abundance	CDR3nt	CDR3aa
TRBD1	TRBV19	TRBJ1-5	medium-sized	TGTGCCAGTAGTATTACAGGGACAGATCAGCCCCAGCATTTT	CASSITGTDQPQHF
TRBD1	TRBV29-1	TRBJ2-7	medium-sized	TGCAGCGTTGAGACAGGGGACAGCTCCTACGAGCAGTACTTC	CSVETGDSSYEQYF
NA	TRBV12-3/TRBV12-4	TRBJ2-3	few	TGTGCCAGCAGACTGGGCACAGATACGCAGTATTTT	CASRLGTDTQYF
TRBD1	TRBV12-3/TRBV12-4	TRBJ2-2	medium-sized	TGTGCCAGCAGTTTTGGGCAGGGGGCGAGCACCGGGGAGCTGTTTTTT	CASSFGQGASTGELFF
NA	TRBV20-1	TRBJ2-7	few	TGCAGTGCCCCGGCTCCGGGCTCCTACGAGCAGTACTTC	CSAPAPGSYEQYF
NA	TRBV20-1	TRBJ2-1	NA	TGCAGTGCTAGAGGCAGTCCTCCCGGGCCATACAATGAGCAGTTCTTC	CSARGSPPGPYNEQFF
NA	TRBV6-1	TRBJ2-1	NA	TGTGCCAGCAGCCTTCTCCCTAGAACCTATAAGGGGAATGAGCAGTTCTTC	CASSLLPRTYKGNEQFF
TRBD1	TRBV19	TRBJ1-2	medium-sized	TGTGCCAGTAGGACAGGGGCAAACGTTGGCTACACCTTC	CASRTGANVGYTF
NA	TRBV29-1	TRBJ2-7	large	TGCAGCGGGAGAAGTAGCTACGAGCAGTACTTC	CSGRSSYEQYF
NA	TRBV20-1	TRBJ2-3	NA	TGCAGTGCTAGTCCTTTGGGGGGGGCCGGGGATACGCAGTATTTT	CSASPLGGAGDTQYF
TRBD1	TRBV27	TRBJ2-7	NA	TGTGCCAGCACCCTGCACAGGGGCCCCTACGAGCAGTACTTC	CASTLHRGPYEQYF
NA	TRBV15	TRBJ2-5	NA	TGTGCCACCAGTCTGACCGCGGGAGAGACCCAGTACTTC	CATSLTAGETQYF
NA	TRBV5-4	TRBJ1-2	NA	TGTGCCAGCAGCCCCGGCGGCAGTATTGACTATGGCTACACCTTC	CASSPGGSIDYGYTF
TRBD1	TRBV15	TRBJ1-4	medium-sized	TGTGCCACCAGCAGAGGACAGGGGGTCGAAAAACTGTTTTTT	CATSRGQGVEKLFF
NA	TRBV7-2	TRBJ1-6	few	TGTGCCAGCTCAGACTATAATTCACCCCTCCACTTT	CASSDYNSPLHF
TRBD1	TRBV6-5	TRBJ2-3	medium-sized	TGTGCCAGCAGTTATTCGTCGACAGGGGGAAATACGCAGTATTTT	CASSYSSTGGNTQYF
NA	TRBV4-3	TRBJ2-1	NA	TGCGCCAGCAGCCAAGTAGTTCCCCATGAGCAGTTCTTC	CASSQVVPHEQFF
NA	TRBV20-1	TRBJ2-2	NA	TGCAGTGCTAGAGATCAGACAATTTACACCGGGGAGCTGTTTTTT	CSARDQTIYTGELFF
TRBD2	TRBV7-2	TRBJ2-5	NA	TGTGCCAGCAGCTCCGGGACTAGCGGGCTACAAGAGACCCAGTACTTC	CASSSGTSGLQETQYF
NA	TRBV15	TRBJ1-2	medium-sized	TGTGCCACCAGCGAAGGAGGGGGACATAACTATGGCTACACCTTC	CATSEGGGHNYGYTF